Detailed here is one T cell receptor (beta chain). No antigen is known for it. This sample is drawn from a study of shared clonotypes between healthy human individuals. About the research overall: Each donor contributed plates that comprised three CD4 naive, three CD4 memory, two CD8 naive and one CD8 memory. Study findings and constraints: Clonotypes which were not shared had lower generation probabilities than clonotypes that all four donors shared.

The CDR3 contains 14 residues. CDR1 and CDR2 (germline): KGHSH, LQKENI. The ends were cut back, 1 base at V and 7 bases at J, with 14 bases in the middle. Everyone who donated was a Caucasian adult who lived in Nashville, Tennessee. TCRdb keeps only in-frame clones here, not all; method: immunoSEQ multiplex PCR. The sample has approximately 1,500,000 clones; under 99% are singletons. This TCR was sampled from a man aged 25-45 years in good health. The sequenced material came from naive CD4+ T cells sorted from blood. Sample subset: CD45RA+ positively selected. V gene TRBV18 combines with J gene TRBJ2-7; D is possibly TRBD2 (5 bases). CDR3 sequence reads: CASSPLAGDREQYF. CDR3 bases: TGTGCCAGCTCACCACTGGCCGGGGATCGGGAGCAGTACTTC.